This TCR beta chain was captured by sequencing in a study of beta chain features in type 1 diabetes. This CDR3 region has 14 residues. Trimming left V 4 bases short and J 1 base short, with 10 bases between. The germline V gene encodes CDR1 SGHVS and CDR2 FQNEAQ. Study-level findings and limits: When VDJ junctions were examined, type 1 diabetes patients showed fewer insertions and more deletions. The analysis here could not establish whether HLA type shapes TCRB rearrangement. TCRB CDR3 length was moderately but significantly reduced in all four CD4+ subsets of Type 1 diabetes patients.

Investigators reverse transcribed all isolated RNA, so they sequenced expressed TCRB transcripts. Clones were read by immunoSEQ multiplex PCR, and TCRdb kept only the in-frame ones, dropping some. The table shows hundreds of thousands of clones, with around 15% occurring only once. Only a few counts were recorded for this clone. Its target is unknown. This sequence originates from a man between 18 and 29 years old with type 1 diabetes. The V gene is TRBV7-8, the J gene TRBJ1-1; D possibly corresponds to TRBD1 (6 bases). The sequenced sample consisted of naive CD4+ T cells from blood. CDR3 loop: CASSSLTGNTEAFF. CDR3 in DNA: TGTGCCAGCAGCTCGCTGACAGGGAACACTGAAGCTTTCTTT.